This TCR beta chain was sequenced during a study of vaccination effects on CD4 cells after COVID-19. On this clone itself: Antigen: not known.

The CDR3 extends over 15 amino acids. Deletions cut 1 base from V and 8 bases from J, with 18 bases between. In germline, CDR1 is SGHDT, CDR2 YYEEEE. Expansion of antigen-specific CD4+ T cells with viral peptide pools was carried out by the ViraFEST assay before sequencing. Scientists isolated CD4+ T cells after a roughly nine-day culture period ended. Nucleocapsid antibodies stayed negative before and after vaccination, showing no earlier SARS-CoV-2 infection. Libraries were prepared by immunoSEQ multiplex PCR; TCRdb keeps only in-frame clonotypes and omits some of them. Of 65,000 or so clones listed, roughly 76% are singletons.

This specimen was CD4+ T cells from PBMCs cultured with HCoV-NL63 spike peptides, taken before COVID-19 vaccination. The V call is TRBV5-6, the J call TRBJ1-2; the D is unclear. This receptor was taken from a human donor who received a COVID-19 vaccine. In DNA, the CDR3 is TGTGCCAGCAGCTTGTACTTCACATTGGAAGGAGGCTACACCTTC. Protein: CASSLYFTLEGGYTF.